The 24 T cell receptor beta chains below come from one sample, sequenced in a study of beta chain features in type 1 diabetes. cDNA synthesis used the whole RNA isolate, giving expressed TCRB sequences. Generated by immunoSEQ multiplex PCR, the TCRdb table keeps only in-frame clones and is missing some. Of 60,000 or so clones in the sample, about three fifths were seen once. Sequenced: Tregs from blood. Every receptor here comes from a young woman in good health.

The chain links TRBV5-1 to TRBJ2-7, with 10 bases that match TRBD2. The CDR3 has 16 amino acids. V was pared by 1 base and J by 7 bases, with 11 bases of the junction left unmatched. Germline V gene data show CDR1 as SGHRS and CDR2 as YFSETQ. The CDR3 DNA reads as TGCGCCAGCAGCTTGCGGGTAGCGGGAGGCCCGGGTGAGCAGTACTTC. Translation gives CASSLRVAGGPGEQYF.

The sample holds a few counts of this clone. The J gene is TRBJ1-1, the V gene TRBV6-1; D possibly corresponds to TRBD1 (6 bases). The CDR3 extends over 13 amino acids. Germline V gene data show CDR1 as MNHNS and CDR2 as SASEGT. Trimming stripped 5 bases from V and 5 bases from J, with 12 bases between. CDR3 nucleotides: TGTGCCAGCAGTTCCACAGGGTGGACTGAAGCTTTCTTT. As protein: CASSSTGWTEAFF.

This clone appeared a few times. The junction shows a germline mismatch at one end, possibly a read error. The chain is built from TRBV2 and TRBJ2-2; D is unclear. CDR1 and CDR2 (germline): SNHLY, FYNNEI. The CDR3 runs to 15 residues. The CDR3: CASSAQYPNSGELFF. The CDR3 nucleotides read TGTGCCAGCAGTGCACAGTACCCTAACAGCGGGGAGCTGTTTTTT.

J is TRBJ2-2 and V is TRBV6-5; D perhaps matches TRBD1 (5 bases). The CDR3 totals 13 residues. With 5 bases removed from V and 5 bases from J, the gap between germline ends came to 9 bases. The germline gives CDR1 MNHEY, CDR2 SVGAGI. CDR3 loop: CASSPPGTGELFF. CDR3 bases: TGTGCCAGCAGTCCCCCAGGGACCGGGGAGCTGTTTTTT.

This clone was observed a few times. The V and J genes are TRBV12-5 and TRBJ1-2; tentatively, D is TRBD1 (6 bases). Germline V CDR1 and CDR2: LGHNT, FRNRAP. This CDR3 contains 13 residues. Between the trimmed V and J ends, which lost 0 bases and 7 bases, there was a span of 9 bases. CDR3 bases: TGTGCTAGTGGTTTGGTACCAGGGGTTGGCTACACCTTC. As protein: CASGLVPGVGYTF. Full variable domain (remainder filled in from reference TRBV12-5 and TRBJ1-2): DARVTQTPRHKVTEMGQEVTMRCQPILGHNTVFWYRQTMMQGLELLAYFRNRAPLDDSGMPKDRFSAEMPDATLATLKIQPSEPRDSAVYFCASGLVPGVGYTFGSGTRLTVV.

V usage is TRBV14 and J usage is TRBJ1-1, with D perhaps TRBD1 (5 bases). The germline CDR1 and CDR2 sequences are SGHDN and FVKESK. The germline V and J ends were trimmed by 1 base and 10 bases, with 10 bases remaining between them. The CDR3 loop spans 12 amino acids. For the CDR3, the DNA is TGTGCCAGCAGCCAAGGGAGGGGAGTAGCTTTCTTT. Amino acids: CASSQGRGVAFF.

The CDR3: CASSLAQGGSPLHF. The CDR3 DNA follows: TGTGCCAGCAGCTTAGCTCAGGGAGGTTCACCCCTCCACTTT. The chain uses TRBV7-2 and TRBJ1-6; maybe TRBD1 (5 bases). V was pared by 0 bases and J by 9 bases, with 9 bases between. The CDR3 covers 14 residues. Germline V gene lookup returns CDR1 SGHTA and CDR2 FQGNSA. The full variable domain, its missing parts supplied by reference TRBV7-2 and TRBJ1-6, is GAGVSQSPSNKVTEKGKDVELRCDPISGHTALYWYRQSLGQGLEFLIYFQGNSAPDKSGLPSDRFSAERTGGSVSTLTIQRTQQEDSAVYLCASSLAQGGSPLHFGNGTRLTVT.

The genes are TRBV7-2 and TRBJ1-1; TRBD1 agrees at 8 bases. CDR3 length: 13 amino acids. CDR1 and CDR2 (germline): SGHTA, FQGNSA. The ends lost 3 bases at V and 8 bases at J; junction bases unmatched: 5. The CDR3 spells CASSFNGQGEAFF. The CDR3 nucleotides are TGTGCCAGCAGCTTTAATGGACAGGGAGAAGCTTTCTTT.

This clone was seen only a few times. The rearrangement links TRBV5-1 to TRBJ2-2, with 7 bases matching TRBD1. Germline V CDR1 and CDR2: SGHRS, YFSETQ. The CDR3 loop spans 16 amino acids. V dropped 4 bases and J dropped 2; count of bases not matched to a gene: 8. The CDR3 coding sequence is TGCGCCAGCAGCAGGGCCGGGACAGCTAACACCGGGGAGCTGTTTTTT. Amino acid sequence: CASSRAGTANTGELFF.

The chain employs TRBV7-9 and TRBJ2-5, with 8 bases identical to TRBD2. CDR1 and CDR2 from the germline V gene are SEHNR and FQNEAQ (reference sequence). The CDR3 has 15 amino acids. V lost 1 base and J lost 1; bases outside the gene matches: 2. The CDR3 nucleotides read TGTGCCAGCAGCTTAGGAACTAGCGGCCAAGAGACCCAGTACTTC. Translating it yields CASSLGTSGQETQYF.

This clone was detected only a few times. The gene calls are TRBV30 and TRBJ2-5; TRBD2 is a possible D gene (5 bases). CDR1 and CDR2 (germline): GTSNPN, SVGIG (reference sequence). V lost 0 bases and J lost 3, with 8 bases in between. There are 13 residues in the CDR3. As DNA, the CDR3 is TGTGCCTGGAGTGTACACGGGAAAGAGACCCAGTACTTC. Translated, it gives CAWSVHGKETQYF. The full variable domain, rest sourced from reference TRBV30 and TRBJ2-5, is SQTIHQWPATLVQPVGSPLSLECTVEGTSNPNLYWYRQAAGRGLQLLFYSVGIGQISSEVPQNLSASRPQDRQFILSSKKLLLSDSGFYLCAWSVHGKETQYFGPGTRLLVL.

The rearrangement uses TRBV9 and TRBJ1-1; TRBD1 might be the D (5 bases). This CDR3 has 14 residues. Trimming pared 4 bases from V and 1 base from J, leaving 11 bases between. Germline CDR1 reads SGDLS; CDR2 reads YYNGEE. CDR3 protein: CASSLDGGNTEAFF. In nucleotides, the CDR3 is TGTGCCAGCAGCTTGGACGGGGGGAACACTGAAGCTTTCTTT.

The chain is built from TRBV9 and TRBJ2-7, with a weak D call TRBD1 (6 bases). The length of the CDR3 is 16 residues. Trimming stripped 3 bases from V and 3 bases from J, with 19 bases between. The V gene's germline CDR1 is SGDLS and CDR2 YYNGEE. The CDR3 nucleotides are TGTGCCAGCAGCGAGGGAGTAGGGGGATCTATCTACGAGCAGTACTTC. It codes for CASSEGVGGSIYEQYF.

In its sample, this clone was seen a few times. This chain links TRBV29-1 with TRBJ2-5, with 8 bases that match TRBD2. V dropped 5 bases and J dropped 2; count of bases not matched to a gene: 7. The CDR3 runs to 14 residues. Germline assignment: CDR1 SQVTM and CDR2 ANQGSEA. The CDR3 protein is CSVLLVAGQETQYF. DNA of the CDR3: TGCAGCGTTCTACTCGTAGCGGGACAAGAGACCCAGTACTTC.

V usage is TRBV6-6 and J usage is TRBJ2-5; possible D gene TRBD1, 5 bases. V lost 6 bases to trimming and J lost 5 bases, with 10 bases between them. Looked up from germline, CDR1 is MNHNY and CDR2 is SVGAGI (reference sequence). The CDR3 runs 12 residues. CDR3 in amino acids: CASSQGSETQYF. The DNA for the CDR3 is TGTGCCAGCAGCCAGGGTTCGGAGACCCAGTACTTC.

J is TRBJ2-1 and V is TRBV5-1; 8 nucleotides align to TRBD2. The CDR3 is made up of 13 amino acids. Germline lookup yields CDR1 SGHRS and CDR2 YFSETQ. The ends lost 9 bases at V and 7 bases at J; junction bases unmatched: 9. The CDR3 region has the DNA TGCGCCACCCGGGGGGGCGATGAGAATGAGCAGTTCTTC. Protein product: CATRGGDENEQFF.

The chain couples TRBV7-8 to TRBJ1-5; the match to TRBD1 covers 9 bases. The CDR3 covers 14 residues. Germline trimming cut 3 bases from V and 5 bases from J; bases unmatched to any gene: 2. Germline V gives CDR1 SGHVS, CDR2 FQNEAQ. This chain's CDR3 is CASSLRTGDQPQHF. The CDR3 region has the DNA TGTGCCAGCAGCTTGAGGACAGGGGATCAGCCCCAGCATTTT.

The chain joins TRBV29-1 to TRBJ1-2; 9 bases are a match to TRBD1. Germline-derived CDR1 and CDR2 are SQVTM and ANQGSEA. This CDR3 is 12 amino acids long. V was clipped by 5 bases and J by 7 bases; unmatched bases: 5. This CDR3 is CSVIGQGTGYTF. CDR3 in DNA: TGCAGCGTTATTGGACAGGGGACTGGCTACACCTTC.

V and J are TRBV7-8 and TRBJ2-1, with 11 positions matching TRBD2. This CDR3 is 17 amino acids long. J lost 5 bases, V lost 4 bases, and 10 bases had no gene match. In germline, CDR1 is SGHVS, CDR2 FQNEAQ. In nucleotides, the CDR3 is TGTGCCAGCAGCTCCATAATAGCGGGGGGGACTGACAATGAGCAGTTCTTC. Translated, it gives CASSSIIAGGTDNEQFF.

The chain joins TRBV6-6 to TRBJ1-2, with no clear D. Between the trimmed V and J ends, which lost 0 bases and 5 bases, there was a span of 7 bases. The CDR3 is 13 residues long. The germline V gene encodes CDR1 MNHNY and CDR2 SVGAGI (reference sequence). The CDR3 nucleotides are TGTGCCAGCAGTTACTCACCAGGTTATGGCTACACCTTC. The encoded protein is CASSYSPGYGYTF.

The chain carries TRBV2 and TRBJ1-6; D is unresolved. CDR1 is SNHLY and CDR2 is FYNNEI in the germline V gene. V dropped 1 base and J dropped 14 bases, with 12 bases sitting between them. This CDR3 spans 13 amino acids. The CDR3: CASSEVQYGTLHF. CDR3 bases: TGTGCCAGCAGTGAAGTTCAGTACGGGACCCTCCACTTT. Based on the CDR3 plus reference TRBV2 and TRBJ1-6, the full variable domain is EPEVTQTPSHQVTQMGQEVILRCVPISNHLYFYWYRQILGQKVEFLVSFYNNEISEKSEIFDDQFSVERPDGSNFTLKIRSTKLEDSAMYFCASSEVQYGTLHFGNGTRLTVT.

The CDR3 here is CAWSLAGVTLYNEQFF. CDR3 nucleotides: TGTGCCTGGAGTCTGGCGGGAGTAACCTTATACAATGAGCAGTTCTTC. This rearrangement joins TRBV30 to TRBJ2-1, with 7 nucleotides matching TRBD2. This CDR3 region has 16 residues. The germline CDR1 and CDR2 sequences are GTSNPN and SVGIG (reference sequence). The junction had 11 bases not matched to a gene; V was cut back by 2 bases and J by 4 bases.

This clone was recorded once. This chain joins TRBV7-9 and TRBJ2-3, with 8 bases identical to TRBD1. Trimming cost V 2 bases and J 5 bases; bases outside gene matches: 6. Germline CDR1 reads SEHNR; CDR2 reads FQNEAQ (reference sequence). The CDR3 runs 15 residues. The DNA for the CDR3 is TGTGCCAGCAGCTTACGCCAGGGGGCAAAAGATACGCAGTATTTT. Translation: CASSLRQGAKDTQYF.

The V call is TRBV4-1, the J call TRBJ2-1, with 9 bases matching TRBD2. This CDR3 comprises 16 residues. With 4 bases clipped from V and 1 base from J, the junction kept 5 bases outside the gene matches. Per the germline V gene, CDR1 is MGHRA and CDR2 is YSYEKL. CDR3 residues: CASSPLAGGSYNEQFF. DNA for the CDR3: TGCGCCAGCAGCCCCTTGGCGGGAGGGTCCTACAATGAGCAGTTCTTC.